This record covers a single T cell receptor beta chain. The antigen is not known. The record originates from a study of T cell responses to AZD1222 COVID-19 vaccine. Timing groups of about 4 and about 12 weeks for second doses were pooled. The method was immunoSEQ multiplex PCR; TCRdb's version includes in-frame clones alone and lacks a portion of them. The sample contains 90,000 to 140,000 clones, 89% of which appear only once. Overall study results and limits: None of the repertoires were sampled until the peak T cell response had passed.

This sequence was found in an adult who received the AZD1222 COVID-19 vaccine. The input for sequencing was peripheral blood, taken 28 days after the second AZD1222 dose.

CDR3 in amino acids: CAWSARGYEQYF. The DNA for the CDR3 is TGTGCCTGGAGCGCCAGAGGCTACGAGCAGTACTTC. The V gene is TRBV30, the J gene TRBJ2-7; D is uncertain. The ends were cut back, 3 bases at V and 3 bases at J, with 9 bases in the middle. In germline, CDR1 is GTSNPN, CDR2 SVGIG (reference sequence). This CDR3 is 12 amino acids long.